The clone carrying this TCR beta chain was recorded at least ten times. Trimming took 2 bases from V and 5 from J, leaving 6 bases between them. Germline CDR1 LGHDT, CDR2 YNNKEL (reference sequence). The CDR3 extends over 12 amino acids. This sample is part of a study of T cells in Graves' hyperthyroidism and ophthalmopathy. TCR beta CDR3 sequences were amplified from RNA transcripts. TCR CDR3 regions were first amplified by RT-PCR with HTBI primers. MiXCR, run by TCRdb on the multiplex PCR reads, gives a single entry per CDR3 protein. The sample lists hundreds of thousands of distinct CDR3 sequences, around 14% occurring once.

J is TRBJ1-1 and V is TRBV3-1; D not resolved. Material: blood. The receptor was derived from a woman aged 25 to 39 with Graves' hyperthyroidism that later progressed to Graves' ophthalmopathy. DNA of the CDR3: TGTGCCAGCAGCCAACAGGCAACTGAAGCTTTCTTT. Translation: CASSQQATEAFF. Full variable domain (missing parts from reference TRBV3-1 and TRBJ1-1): DTAVSQTPKYLVTQMGNDKSIKCEQNLGHDTMYWYKQDSKKFLKIMFSYNNKELIINETVPNRFSPKSPDKAHLNLHINSLELGDSAVYFCASSQQATEAFFGQGTRLTVV.